Listed below are T cell receptor beta chains from one sample, sequenced in a study of CD8 T cells in ankylosing spondylitis. TCRdb re-derived calls from the 5' RACE reads in MiXCR, one entry per CDR3 protein. Among about 160,000 distinct CDR3 sequences, approximately 9% were seen once, and the ten largest hold more than 12%. Sample: blood, either unsorted or a sorted T cell fraction (not recorded which). The source of these receptors is a female donor with ankylosing spondylitis or in good health (not recorded which). CDR3s include the opening cysteine and the closing phenylalanine or tryptophan. Each record gives: clone size, D gene, J gene, V gene, CDR3 protein, CDR3 DNA. The D gene is left open where the match is weak. Clone size is shown for a subset of rows, as once, few, many or a class of expanded clone.

NA NA TRBJ1-5 TRBV5-6 CAMGPGTQPQHF TGTGCCATGGGCCCCGGGACCCAGCCCCAGCATTTT
NA NA TRBJ2-1 TRBV12-3/TRBV12-4 CASSSLEVASYNEQFF TGTGCCAGCAGTTCACTCGAGGTAGCGTCCTACAATGAGCAGTTCTTC
NA NA TRBJ2-1 TRBV9 CASSVVGGDKQFF TGTGCCAGCAGCGTAGTTGGGGGTGACAAGCAGTTCTTC
few NA TRBJ1-2 TRBV28 CASSGDSLMVNGYTF TGTGCCAGCAGTGGGGACTCCCTGATGGTGAATGGCTACACCTTC
NA TRBD1 TRBJ2-1 TRBV24-1 CATSQGAKNEQFF TGTGCCACCAGTCAGGGGGCAAAAAATGAGCAGTTCTTC
NA NA TRBJ2-7 TRBV9 CASSTEATYEQYF TGTGCCAGCAGCACCGAAGCCACCTACGAGCAGTACTTC
NA NA TRBJ1-5 TRBV7-8 CASSLGTGRGHQPQHF TGTGCCAGCAGCTTAGGTACAGGGCGAGGGCATCAGCCCCAGCATTTT
NA TRBD1 TRBJ1-3 TRBV20-1 CSGRDSGNTIYF TGCAGTGGTAGGGACAGTGGAAACACCATATATTTT
NA TRBD2 TRBJ2-3 TRBV6-2/TRBV6-3 CASSRTSATDTQYF TGTGCCAGCAGTCGGACTAGCGCCACAGATACGCAGTATTTT
few NA TRBJ1-6 TRBV9 CASSVSGGSPLHF TGTGCCAGCAGCGTATCCGGGGGCTCACCCCTCCACTTT
few NA TRBJ1-2 TRBV13 CASSLRGDGYTF TGTGCCAGCAGCTTACGAGGGGATGGCTACACCTTC
NA TRBD1 TRBJ2-5 TRBV7-9 CASSLAGTGQETQYF TGTGCCAGCAGCTTAGCGGGGACAGGACAAGAGACCCAGTACTTC
few NA TRBJ2-1 TRBV7-6 CASSLLSGGSYNEQFF TGTGCCAGCAGCTTATTGAGCGGAGGCTCCTACAATGAGCAGTTCTTC
few NA TRBJ2-7 TRBV7-2 CATGFGGTYEQYF TGTGCCACGGGATTCGGGGGTACCTACGAGCAGTACTTC
NA NA TRBJ1-2 TRBV29-1 CSATGGANYGYTF TGCAGCGCCACCGGGGGAGCTAACTATGGCTACACCTTC
many NA TRBJ1-1 TRBV7-6 CASSPALSQGSTEAFF TGTGCCAGCAGTCCAGCCCTGTCACAGGGTTCCACTGAAGCTTTCTTT